This T cell receptor beta chain came from a study of T cells in Graves' hyperthyroidism and ophthalmopathy. Authors of the study amplified TCR beta CDR3 regions from RNA transcripts. Initially, a first-round RT-PCR of the TCR CDR3 employed the HTBI primer set. MiXCR, applied by TCRdb to the multiplex PCR reads, yields one record per CDR3 protein. The table includes 560,000 or so distinct CDR3 sequences, about 20% detected once. This clonotype was counted ten times or more. The target antigen is unknown. Study-level points and caveats: Onset of ophthalmopathy came a median approximately 6.5 months after the model predicted it. Appearing also in blood were most of the thyroid clonotypes expanded above 0.001.

The study included ophthalmopathy patients with Clinical Activity Score at least 3, NOSPECS grade at least 4 and duration under 3 months. Orbital computed tomography and thyroid ultrasound, together with serum TRAb and thyroxine and clinical symptoms, were used for diagnoses. The CDR3 extends over 15 amino acids. The V and J ends lost 2 bases and 2 bases, in that order; junction bases with no gene match: 6. The germline V gene has CDR1 SGHAT and CDR2 FQDESV (reference sequence). J is TRBJ2-7 and V is TRBV11-1; TRBD1 agrees at 7 bases. The TCR comes from a man aged 35 to 55 with Graves' ophthalmopathy. Sequencing was carried out using blood. The CDR3 sequence is CASSLSAGTAYEQYF. CDR3 coding DNA: TGTGCCAGCAGCTTATCGGCAGGGACAGCCTACGAGCAGTACTTC.